These T cell receptor beta chains were read from a single sample in a study of blood T cell repertoires in COVID-19. The table came from immunoSEQ multiplex PCR; TCRdb's copy has only in-frame clones and leaves some out. The sample has 200,000 to 250,000 clones; just over 85% are singletons. The specimen sequenced was PBMCs or T cells enriched from blood (not recorded which). These TCRs come from a woman aged 50 to 60 with acute COVID-19. CDR3s include the opening cysteine and the closing phenylalanine or tryptophan. Fields, in order: J gene, CDR3 length, V gene, clone size, D gene, CDR3 DNA, CDR3 protein. D genes are given only for firm matches. Clone sizes are given selectively: once, few, many, or a class where the clone is expanded.

TRBJ1-1	13	TRBV7-9	-	-	TGTGCCAGCAGCTTAACGGGGGGCACTGAAGCTTTCTTT	CASSLTGGTEAFF
TRBJ2-3	15	TRBV7-3	-	TRBD2	TGTGCCAGCAGCCTCACTAGCGGGAGCACAGATACGCAGTATTTT	CASSLTSGSTDTQYF
TRBJ2-5	16	TRBV4-3	-	TRBD1	TGCGCCAGCAGCCGTGGACAGGGGCTAGGCCAAGAGACCCAGTACTTC	CASSRGQGLGQETQYF
TRBJ2-2	16	TRBV19	-	-	TGTGCCAGTAGTATAGGGAAGGGGCTGGACACCGGGGAGCTGTTTTTT	CASSIGKGLDTGELFF
TRBJ1-2	15	TRBV28	-	TRBD1	TGTGCCAGCAGTCCCCTGGGAAGGGGGCTCTATGGCTACACCTTC	CASSPLGRGLYGYTF
TRBJ2-3	16	TRBV7-2	-	-	TGTGCCAGCAGCTCTCAGGGTAGAACTGGCACAGATACGCAGTATTTT	CASSSQGRTGTDTQYF
TRBJ2-7	14	TRBV9	-	-	TGTGCCAGCAGCGTAGATCGGGAACCCCTCGAGCAGTACTTC	CASSVDREPLEQYF
TRBJ2-7	14	TRBV15	once	TRBD1	TGTGCCACCAGCAGCCGGGACAGGGCTGGCGAGCAGTACTTC	CATSSRDRAGEQYF
TRBJ1-6	15	TRBV27	-	-	TGTGCCAGCAGTTTATCCGGGGTTATGAATTCACCCCTCCACTTT	CASSLSGVMNSPLHF
TRBJ1-4	14	TRBV3-1/TRBV3-2	once	-	TGTGCCAGCAAATGGGGGGGAACTAATGAAAAACTGTTTTTT	CASKWGGTNEKLFF
TRBJ1-5	17	TRBV6-2/TRBV6-3	-	-	TGTGCCAGCAGTTACGACGCCCCGGGGTATAGCAATCAGCCCCAGCATTTT	CASSYDAPGYSNQPQHF
TRBJ1-3	11	TRBV12-3/TRBV12-4	-	-	TGTGCCAGCAGTTCCCGGACAGCCCTATATTTT	CASSSRTALYF
TRBJ2-1	10	TRBV20-1	-	-	TGCAGTGCTAGGGAGCATGAGCAGTTCTTC	CSAREHEQFF
TRBJ2-3	15	TRBV18	few	TRBD2	TGTGCCAGCGGCCGGGGACTAGCGGACACAGATACGCAGTATTTT	CASGRGLADTDTQYF
TRBJ1-5	17	TRBV11-3	-	TRBD1	TGTGCCAGCGGATTCGGACAGGGGGCACGATTGGATCAGCCCCAGCATTTT	CASGFGQGARLDQPQHF
TRBJ2-1	20	TRBV19	-	TRBD2	TGTGCCAGTAGTATCTCGCCCTCCTTCCCCTCCGGGAGGTTGTATAATGAGCAGTTCTTC	CASSISPSFPSGRLYNEQFF
TRBJ2-1	11	TRBV12-3/TRBV12-4	-	-	TGTGCCAGCAGTTCTGGTACTGGGCAGTTCTTC	CASSSGTGQFF